These T cell receptor beta chains were read from a single sample in a study of T cells in tuberculosis. TCRdb keeps only in-frame clones here, not all; method: immunoSEQ multiplex PCR. The sample yields 37,000 or so clones, about 94% seen once. Source material: PBMCs. Source of these receptors: a donor between 10 and 35 years old with latent tuberculosis or without tuberculosis infection. Some clones in this sample may be carry-over from other donors' samples. Both conserved end residues are part of each CDR3. D genes are given only for firm matches. Only some rows state a clone size, as once, few, many or a class for expanded clones.

clone_size | j_call | d_call | v_call | cdr3_nt | cdr3_aa
. | TRBJ2-2 | TRBD1 | TRBV27 | TGTGCCATCGGACAGGGGGACGGGGAGCTGTTTTTT | CAIGQGDGELFF
few | TRBJ2-7 | TRBD1 | TRBV10-3 | TGTGCCATTGCGTTACAACAGGGGGCCAACGAGCAGTACTTC | CAIALQQGANEQYF
. | TRBJ1-2 | . | TRBV6-5 | TGTGCCAGCAGTTATGGACCTCACGACAGTCCCTATGGCTACACCTTC | CASSYGPHDSPYGYTF
. | TRBJ2-2 | . | TRBV7-2 | TGTGCCAGCAGCCTAGTGGTAGATACCGGGGAGCTGTTTTTT | CASSLVVDTGELFF
. | TRBJ1-6 | TRBD1 | TRBV6-5 | TGTGCCAGCAGTTACGGGGGACAGGGGTATTCACCCCTCCACTTT | CASSYGGQGYSPLHF
. | TRBJ2-7 | . | TRBV27 | TGTGCCAGCAGGCCGGACTTTTACCACGAGCAGTACTTC | CASRPDFYHEQYF
. | TRBJ2-1 | . | TRBV14 | TGTGCCAGCAGCCAAGATCGTTTCGGGGGTGTCGACAATGAGCAGTTCTTC | CASSQDRFGGVDNEQFF
. | TRBJ1-2 | TRBD1 | TRBV28 | TGTGCCAGCAGTTTTCCTGGACAGGGGAAAGGCTACACCTTC | CASSFPGQGKGYTF
. | TRBJ1-1 | TRBD1 | TRBV18 | TGTGCCAGCTATTCGGGACAGGGGGCTACTGAAGCTTTCTTT | CASYSGQGATEAFF
. | TRBJ1-2 | TRBD1 | TRBV14 | TGTGCCAGCAGCCAAGAACAGGGGAACTATGGCTACACCTTC | CASSQEQGNYGYTF
. | TRBJ2-7 | TRBD2 | TRBV7-9 | TGTGCCAGCAGCTTGGGAGGGGACGAGTACGAGCAGTACTTC | CASSLGGDEYEQYF
. | TRBJ1-1 | TRBD1 | TRBV7-2 | TGTGCCAGCAGCTCCCGGACAGGGACCACTGAAGCTTTCTTT | CASSSRTGTTEAFF
. | TRBJ1-1 | . | TRBV19 | TGTGCCAGCACCCCGGGGACTTTCGTTGAAGCTTTCTTT | CASTPGTFVEAFF
. | TRBJ1-1 | . | TRBV6-4 | TGTGCCAGCAGTCAAAGGGGTGAAGCTTTCTTT | CASSQRGEAFF
. | TRBJ1-1 | . | TRBV5-6 | TGTGCCAGCAGCTTGCCTGATAGTGAAGCTTTCTTT | CASSLPDSEAFF
few | TRBJ1-5 | TRBD1 | TRBV2 | TGTGCCAGCAGTCCGGGACAGGGTCATCAGCCCCAGCATTTT | CASSPGQGHQPQHF
. | TRBJ1-5 | . | TRBV6-1 | TGTGCCAGCAGTGAAGCGGGGGGGCTAGGCAATCAGCCCCAGCATTTT | CASSEAGGLGNQPQHF
. | TRBJ2-7 | . | TRBV19 | TGTGCCAGTAGTATTGGGGACAACTACGAGCAGTACTTC | CASSIGDNYEQYF
. | TRBJ1-2 | . | TRBV5-4 | TGTGCCAGTAGCTTGGCCGGCAGGGGAAACTATGGCTACACCTTC | CASSLAGRGNYGYTF
. | TRBJ1-5 | . | TRBV4-1 | TGCGCCAGCAGCCAATCTGCCGCGCTGGTGGGGGGGAATCAGCCCCAGCATTTT | CASSQSAALVGGNQPQHF
. | TRBJ1-3 | TRBD1 | TRBV30 | TGTGCCTGGAGAAGGCCCGGGACAGGAGGCACCATATATTTT | CAWRRPGTGGTIYF
. | TRBJ1-3 | TRBD1 | TRBV5-1 | TGCGCCAGCAGCTTGGGTCCCACAGGGGCTGGAAACACCATATATTTT | CASSLGPTGAGNTIYF
. | TRBJ2-2 | TRBD1 | TRBV19 | TGTGCCAGCGATCAGGGGGCCGGGGAGCTGTTTTTT | CASDQGAGELFF
once | TRBJ1-6 | TRBD1 | TRBV28 | TGTGCCAGCAGTGGCACAGGGGTCAGCTCACCCCTCCACTTT | CASSGTGVSSPLHF
. | TRBJ1-2 | TRBD1 | TRBV6-5 | TGTGCCAGCAGTTACACCCGGACAGGGGGTGGCTATGGCTACACCTTC | CASSYTRTGGGYGYTF
. | TRBJ1-1 | . | TRBV6-5 | TGTGCCAGCAGTTGGACAGTTATGAACACTGAAGCTTTCTTT | CASSWTVMNTEAFF
. | TRBJ2-2 | . | TRBV29-1 | TGCAGCGTTGAGCGTACGAACACCGGGGAGCTGTTTTTT | CSVERTNTGELFF
. | TRBJ2-2 | TRBD1 | TRBV7-7 | TGTGCCAGCAGCTTAGGAGGGGGCGCGAACACCGGGGAGCTGTTTTTT | CASSLGGGANTGELFF